The clone carrying this T cell receptor beta chain was observed a few times. As yet, its antigen is unknown. Primers: 60 Vbeta forward and 13 Jbeta reverse. Clones were read by immunoSEQ multiplex PCR, and TCRdb kept only the in-frame ones, dropping some. This sample yields tens of thousands of clones, of which 55% to 85% are seen a single time; roughly 36% belongs to the top ten. This specimen belongs to a study of cytomegalovirus exposure and HLA in healthy donors. Broader study findings: Earlier analysis found most TCR beta V segments productive about 90% or about 30% of the time.

The germline CDR1 and CDR2 sequences are SNHLY and FYNNEI. With 8 bases clipped from V and 5 bases from J, the junction kept 1 base outside the gene matches. The CDR3 length is 12 residues. The sequence was obtained from a man aged 40-50 years in good health and CMV-seropositive. This chain joins TRBV2 and TRBJ2-5, with 11 nucleotides matching TRBD2. Sequenced sample: PBMCs. CDR3: CASRLAGETQYF. The DNA of the CDR3 is TGTGCCAGCCGACTAGCGGGGGAGACCCAGTACTTC.